A selection of T cell receptor beta chains follows, all from one sample in a study of beta chain features in type 1 diabetes. Assay: immunoSEQ multiplex PCR; the TCRdb copy retains only in-frame clones and omits some. The data hold a few hundred thousand clones, with 11% observed a single time. The sample comprised naive CD4+ T cells from blood. Receptors originate from a young man with type 1 diabetes. CDR3s include the opening cysteine and the closing phenylalanine or tryptophan. D genes are given only for firm matches. Rows may omit the clone size; those that give it use once, few, many or a size class.

TRBJ2-4,TRBV7-2,-,TRBD2,TGTGCCAGCAGCAGACTAGCGGGGGTCGACATTCAGTACTTC,CASSRLAGVDIQYF
TRBJ2-1,TRBV4-1,few,TRBD2,TGCGCCAGCAGCCGGGGCCGGGCGGGGGGGGCCTCTAATGAGCAGTTCTTC,CASSRGRAGGASNEQFF
TRBJ2-5,TRBV5-6,-,-,TGTGCCAGCAGCTTGGGGTACCGACTAGACTACCAAGAGACCCAGTACTTC,CASSLGYRLDYQETQYF
TRBJ1-2,TRBV28,few,-,TGTGCCAGCAGTCCTTGGCCCATCCGCTACACCTTC,CASSPWPIRYTF
TRBJ2-5,TRBV1,few,-,TGCACCAGCAGCCAACCTCGGGAGACCCAGTACTTC,CTSSQPRETQYF
TRBJ2-6,TRBV4-3,-,-,TGCGCCAGCAGCCAAGAGTACCGGGTGGGGGCCAACGTCCTGACTTTC,CASSQEYRVGANVLTF
TRBJ1-1,TRBV27,-,-,TGTGCCAGCAGTTTACAATTCAGGGTCCGGGACACTGAAGCTTTCTTT,CASSLQFRVRDTEAFF
TRBJ2-1,TRBV4-2,few,TRBD1,TGTGCCAGCAGCCAAGACGGGACAGGGGGCTTTTACAATGAGCAGTTCTTC,CASSQDGTGGFYNEQFF
TRBJ1-1,TRBV7-2,few,-,TGTGCCAGCAGCTTCTCTACAGTGAACACTGAAGCTTTCTTT,CASSFSTVNTEAFF
TRBJ2-3,TRBV7-6,few,TRBD2,TGTGCCAGCAGCTTTAGACTAGCGGGGTCCGATACGCAGTATTTT,CASSFRLAGSDTQYF
TRBJ2-2,TRBV5-1,-,TRBD2,TGCGCCAGCAGCCCGGGGACTAGCGGGGGCATCGGGGAGCTGTTTTTT,CASSPGTSGGIGELFF
TRBJ2-2,TRBV7-9,-,-,TGTGCCAGCAGGAAGCGGGACACCGGGGAGCTGTTTTTT,CASRKRDTGELFF
TRBJ2-1,TRBV7-3,few,TRBD2,TGTGCCAGCAGCTTAACGCTAGCGGAGTACAATGAGCAGTTCTTC,CASSLTLAEYNEQFF
TRBJ1-2,TRBV4-1,few,-,TGCGCCAGCAGCCAAGATTTCGGGAAAAACTATGGCTACACCTTC,CASSQDFGKNYGYTF
TRBJ2-3,TRBV5-1,few,-,TGCGCCAGCAGCTCGGGGGGCCCGGGCACAGATACGCAGTATTTT,CASSSGGPGTDTQYF
TRBJ2-3,TRBV7-9,-,-,TGTGCCAGCAGCTTAGGACTTTCACCTACAGATACGCAGTATTTT,CASSLGLSPTDTQYF
TRBJ2-7,TRBV14,few,TRBD2,TGTGCCAGCAGCCACACTAGCGGGGGTTTCTACGAGCAGTACTTC,CASSHTSGGFYEQYF
TRBJ2-5,TRBV29-1,-,TRBD1,TGCAGCGTTAAACAGGGGAGAGAGACCCAGTACTTC,CSVKQGRETQYF
TRBJ2-1,TRBV20-1,few,-,TGCAGTGCAAAGGACACCGATGAGCAGTTCTTC,CSAKDTDEQFF
TRBJ2-7,TRBV2,few,-,TGTGCCAGCAGTGAAGGTGTTAGCGGTGCAAAGTACTTC,CASSEGVSGAKYF
TRBJ1-5,TRBV25-1,few,-,TGTGCCAGCAGTGAATACCCAGAAGGCCCCGGGAGCAATCAGCCCCAGCATTTT,CASSEYPEGPGSNQPQHF
TRBJ1-5,TRBV7-3,few,-,TGTGCCAGCAGCCCCGACAGAACAAATCAGCCCCAGCATTTT,CASSPDRTNQPQHF
TRBJ2-1,TRBV5-1,few,TRBD2,TGCGCCAGCAGCCCGGGGGGGCCCTACAATGAGCAGTTCTTC,CASSPGGPYNEQFF
TRBJ2-3,TRBV18,-,TRBD1,TGTGCCAGCTCACCACCCTGGACAGGGTACGAAGGAGATACGCAGTATTTT,CASSPPWTGYEGDTQYF
TRBJ2-3,TRBV5-1,-,TRBD2,TGCGCCAGCAGCCCCGGACTAGCGGGGGGTTCCTACACAGATACGCAGTATTTT,CASSPGLAGGSYTDTQYF
TRBJ2-7,TRBV7-9,-,TRBD1,TGTGCCAGCAGCCTAGGGACAGGGGTCACCTACGAGCAGTACTTC,CASSLGTGVTYEQYF
TRBJ1-1,TRBV30,few,TRBD1,TGTGCCTGGAACAGGGGGACCCCAGAAGCTTTCTTT,CAWNRGTPEAFF
TRBJ1-5,TRBV7-2,few,-,TGTGCCAGCAGCTTTAATCGGGGTCAGCCCCAGCATTTT,CASSFNRGQPQHF
TRBJ2-5,TRBV5-4,few,-,TGTGCCAGCAGCTTTACAGGACAAGAGACCCAGTACTTC,CASSFTGQETQYF
TRBJ1-5,TRBV25-1,few,TRBD1,TGTGCCAGCAGGGACAGGGAGAATCAGCCCCAGCATTTT,CASRDRENQPQHF
TRBJ1-4,TRBV29-1,-,-,TGCAGCGTTGGGCAGTTTGAAAAACTGTTTTTT,CSVGQFEKLFF
TRBJ2-2,TRBV7-2,-,-,TGTGCCAGCAGCCTCGGACTATTAGGGTCCGGGGAGCTGTTTTTT,CASSLGLLGSGELFF
TRBJ2-2,TRBV5-4,-,TRBD1,TGTGCCAGCAGCTTGACGACAGGGGCACGGGGCACCGGGGAGCTGTTTTTT,CASSLTTGARGTGELFF
TRBJ2-7,TRBV7-8,-,TRBD1,TGTGCCAGCAGCTTAGCCTGGGGGACAGGGGGGCGGTTAAACTCCTACGAGCAGTACTTC,CASSLAWGTGGRLNSYEQYF
TRBJ1-1,TRBV7-8,-,TRBD1,TGTGCCAGCAGCTTAGACCGGGACAGGATCACTGAAGCTTTCTTT,CASSLDRDRITEAFF
TRBJ1-5,TRBV7-9,-,-,TGTGCCAGCAGCTTAAGTGGGGGCCGGGGCAATCAGCCCCAGCATTTT,CASSLSGGRGNQPQHF
TRBJ2-3,TRBV14,few,TRBD1,TGTGCCAGCAGCCAAGTGGCAGGGGGCTTCTCAGATACGCAGTATTTT,CASSQVAGGFSDTQYF
TRBJ2-7,TRBV6-6,-,-,TGTGCCAGCAGTTACGACTACTCCTCCTACGAGCAGTACTTC,CASSYDYSSYEQYF
TRBJ2-1,TRBV4-2,few,TRBD1,TGTGCCAGCAGCCAAGATTTGGGACAGGGCTACAATGAGCAGTTCTTC,CASSQDLGQGYNEQFF
TRBJ1-4,TRBV7-2,few,-,TGTGCCAGCAGCCCGTCAGGGGTACGGGGTGAAAAACTGTTTTTT,CASSPSGVRGEKLFF
TRBJ2-7,TRBV18,-,-,TGTGCCAGCTCACCTCCATCCAGCGGGTCCGAGCAGTACTTC,CASSPPSSGSEQYF
TRBJ2-7,TRBV20-1,-,-,TGCAGTGCTAGATTGAGTTACGAGCAGTACTTC,CSARLSYEQYF
TRBJ1-6,TRBV25-1,-,-,TGTGCCAGCAGTGATCCTCTGAATTCACCCCTCCACTTT,CASSDPLNSPLHF
TRBJ2-1,TRBV29-1,few,-,TGCAGCGTTGCAGGGAGGCTCCAATTCAATGAGCAGTTCTTC,CSVAGRLQFNEQFF
TRBJ1-2,TRBV28,-,TRBD1,TGTGCCAGCAGTCAACCCTACGGGACAGCGGACGCCTATGGCTACACCTTC,CASSQPYGTADAYGYTF
TRBJ2-1,TRBV2,-,-,TGTGCCAGCACCCTCGCAGGCGAGCAGTTCTTC,CASTLAGEQFF
TRBJ2-7,TRBV5-1,-,TRBD1,TGCGCCAGCAGCTTGACCATAGGGACAGACACCTACGAGCAGTACTTC,CASSLTIGTDTYEQYF
TRBJ2-1,TRBV27,few,-,TGTGCCAGCAGTTTACCTGGGCCGGAGCAGTTCTTC,CASSLPGPEQFF
TRBJ2-1,TRBV7-2,-,TRBD1,TGTGCCAGCAGCTATGCCCGACAGGGGGCTGATGAGCAGTTCTTC,CASSYARQGADEQFF
TRBJ2-7,TRBV6-1,-,TRBD1,TGTGCCAGCAGTAGGGAGGGACAGGGAACGTACGAGCAGTACTTC,CASSREGQGTYEQYF
TRBJ2-7,TRBV28,-,TRBD1,TGTGCCAGCAGTCCGGGACAGGAGCCTCAGAAGCAGTACTTC,CASSPGQEPQKQYF